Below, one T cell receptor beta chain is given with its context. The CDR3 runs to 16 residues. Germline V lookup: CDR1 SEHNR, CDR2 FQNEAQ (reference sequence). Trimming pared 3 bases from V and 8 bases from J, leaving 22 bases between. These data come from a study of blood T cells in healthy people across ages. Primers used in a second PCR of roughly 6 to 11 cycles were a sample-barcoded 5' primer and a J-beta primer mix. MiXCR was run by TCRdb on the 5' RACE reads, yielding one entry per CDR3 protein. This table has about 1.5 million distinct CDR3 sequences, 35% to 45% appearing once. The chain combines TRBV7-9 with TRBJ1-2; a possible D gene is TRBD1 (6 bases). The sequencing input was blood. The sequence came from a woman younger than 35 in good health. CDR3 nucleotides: TGTGCCAGCAGCTTTATTAGACAGGTCCCTTCTATCGGCTACACCTTC. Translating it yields CASSFIRQVPSIGYTF.